The 29 T cell receptor beta chains below come from one sample, sequenced in a study of naive and memory T cell subsets. Two oligonucleotides, mixed equimolar, formed the beta constant-region primer covering TRBC1 and TRBC2. MiXCR, applied by TCRdb to the UMI-ligation and nested PCR reads, yields one record per CDR3 protein. The table shows 25,000 to 30,000 distinct CDR3 sequences, with around 11% occurring only once. Specimen: effector memory CD4+ T cells from blood. The subset denotes: effector memory, CD45RA- CD27-. The receptor set was obtained from a human donor in good health.

V and J are TRBV20-1 and TRBJ2-5, with D uncertain. V was shortened by 4 bases and J by 1 base, with 7 bases between the two germline ends. Per the germline V gene, CDR1 is DFQATT and CDR2 is SNEGSKA (reference sequence). The length of the CDR3 is 12 residues. The CDR3 bases are TGCAGTGCTAATTTAGGCCAAGAGACCCAGTACTTC. As protein: CSANLGQETQYF.

This chain connects TRBV7-9 to TRBJ1-1, with unresolved D. CDR1 and CDR2 (germline): SEHNR, FQNEAQ (reference sequence). The V and J ends lost 3 bases and 4 bases respectively, with 9 bases between them. This CDR3 spans 13 amino acids. For the CDR3, the DNA is TGTGCCAGCAGCTTTTATGGAGGCACTGAAGCTTTCTTT. This encodes CASSFYGGTEAFF. Complete variable domain (other parts from reference TRBV7-9 and TRBJ1-1): DTGVSQNPRHKITKRGQNVTFRCDPISEHNRLYWYRQTLGQGPEFLTYFQNEAQLEKSRLLSDRFSAERPKGSFSTLEIQRTEQGDSAMYLCASSFYGGTEAFFGQGTRLTVV.

The genes are TRBV7-9 and TRBJ1-2, with D perhaps matching TRBD1 (6 bases). Germline CDR1 and CDR2: SEHNR and FQNEAQ (reference sequence). Trimming took 5 bases from V and 4 from J, leaving 17 bases between them. The CDR3 runs 15 residues. CDR3 coding DNA: TGTGCCAGCAGCGGGGGGGGCAGGACGAGCTATGGCTACACCTTC. Translation: CASSGGGRTSYGYTF.

V and J are TRBV7-9 and TRBJ2-7, with 10 bases lining up with TRBD2. The CDR3 contains 14 residues. Trimming cost V 8 bases and J 8 bases; bases outside gene matches: 12. Germline V lookup: CDR1 SEHNR, CDR2 FQNEAQ (reference sequence). The CDR3 nucleotides are TGTGCCAGCCGCCTAGCGGGGGATACTACGAAGCAGTACTTC. This sequence encodes CASRLAGDTTKQYF.

This rearrangement joins TRBV13 to TRBJ1-3, with 10 bases fitting TRBD1. Trimming took 0 bases from V and 7 from J; bases not matched to a gene: 3. This CDR3 has 15 amino acids. Germline values: CDR1 PRHDT, CDR2 FYEKMQ (reference sequence). CDR3 residues: CASSLGGQGSNTIYF. Here the CDR3 DNA reads TGTGCCAGCAGCTTAGGGGGACAGGGGTCGAACACCATATATTTT.

In the case of this clonotype: An end of the junction differs from the germline gene, which may be a read error. The chain recombines TRBV5-4 with TRBJ2-7; D is tentatively TRBD1 or TRBD2 (5 bases each). The CDR3 has 13 residues. Germline CDR1 reads SGHNT; CDR2 reads YYREEE (reference sequence). The CDR3 nucleotides read TGTGCCAGCAGCTTGGGGGGGAGCGGACGCAAGTGCTTC. Translation: CASSLGGSGRKCF.

This clonotype rates as medium-sized. The rearrangement joins TRBV7-9 to TRBJ1-1, with 7 bases that match TRBD1. J lost 6 bases, V lost 3 bases, and 1 base had no gene match. CDR1 and CDR2 (germline): SEHNR, FQNEAQ (reference sequence). The CDR3 is 12 residues long. In DNA form, the CDR3 reads TGTGCCAGCAGCTTCCAGGGGGCTGAAGCTTTCTTT. Translation: CASSFQGAEAFF.

The chain has TRBV19 and TRBJ1-1, with D tentatively TRBD1 (5 bases). Germline loops: CDR1 LNHDA, CDR2 SQIVND (reference sequence). V lost 3 bases, J lost 4 bases, and 12 bases lay in between. The CDR3 consists of 14 residues. CDR3 in DNA: TGTGCCAGTAGTATCCCAGGGAAGAGCACTGAAGCTTTCTTT. Amino acids: CASSIPGKSTEAFF.

V and J are TRBV30 and TRBJ2-1, with D possibly matching TRBD2 (6 bases). From germline, CDR1 is GTSNPN and CDR2 SVGIG (reference sequence). The V gene lost 2 bases and the J gene lost 8 bases, with 22 bases spanning the gap. The CDR3 runs to 16 residues. CDR3 DNA: TGTGCCTGGAGTCCAAATGGCGGGACTCTCGGGGATGAGCAGTTCTTC. It translates to CAWSPNGGTLGDEQFF.

This clonotype is medium-sized. This rearrangement joins TRBV10-3 to TRBJ2-2; possibly TRBD2 for D (5 bases). V lost 3 bases, J lost 3 bases, and 8 bases lay in between. The CDR3 consists of 14 residues. Germline V CDR1 and CDR2: ENHRY, SYGVKD. The CDR3 nucleotides are TGTGCCATCAGTGACGCGGGTGACACCGGGGAGCTGTTTTTT. Translated: CAISDAGDTGELFF.

The chain combines TRBV6-1 with TRBJ2-1, with 12 bases identical to TRBD2. The junction had 4 bases not matched to a gene; V was cut back by 6 bases and J by 7 bases. CDR1 is MNHNS and CDR2 is SASEGT in the germline V gene. The CDR3 has 14 amino acids. The CDR3 loop is CASRGTSGRNEQFF. CDR3 DNA sequence: TGTGCCAGCAGGGGGACTAGCGGGCGGAATGAGCAGTTCTTC.

The chain recombines TRBV20-1 with TRBJ1-5, with a weak D call TRBD1 (6 bases). The V gene lost 6 bases and the J gene lost 5 bases, with 17 bases spanning the gap. CDR3 size: 14 residues. Germline CDR1 and CDR2: DFQATT and SNEGSKA (reference sequence). The CDR3 DNA reads as TGCAGTGCAGGGGGTCCAAGTAAATATCAGCCCCAGCATTTT. It encodes CSAGGPSKYQPQHF.

The CDR3 DNA is TGTGCCTGGAGTGCTAGCGGGAATGAGCAGTTCTTC. Translated: CAWSASGNEQFF. V is TRBV30 and J is TRBJ2-1; 8 positions match TRBD2. CDR1 and CDR2 from the germline V gene are GTSNPN and SVGIG (reference sequence). Losses at the gene ends were 1 base for V and 7 bases for J; bases not matched to a gene: 0. CDR3 length equals 12 residues.

In this sample, this clonotype turned up once. V is TRBV13 and J is TRBJ1-1; a possible D gene is TRBD1 (5 bases). CDR1 PRHDT and CDR2 FYEKMQ come from the germline V gene (reference sequence). CDR3 length: 13 amino acids. V lost 1 base and J lost 5, with 8 bases in between. CDR3 DNA sequence: TGTGCCAGCAGCTTAGATGCAGGGACTGAAGCTTTCTTT. This sequence encodes CASSLDAGTEAFF. The whole variable domain, filled in from reference TRBV13 and TRBJ1-1, reads AAGVIQSPRHLIKEKRETATLKCYPIPRHDTVYWYQQGPGQDPQFLISFYEKMQSDKGSIPDRFSAQQFSDYHSELNMSSLELGDSALYFCASSLDAGTEAFFGQGTRLTVV.

In this sample, this clonotype turned up many times. The rearrangement joins TRBV7-9 to TRBJ1-2; no definite D call. CDR3 size: 12 residues. V lost 4 bases and J 7 bases, leaving 10 bases between the germline ends. CDR1 SEHNR and CDR2 FQNEAQ come from the germline V gene (reference sequence). The CDR3 loop is CASSWAPGGYTF. The DNA of the CDR3 is TGTGCCAGCAGCTGGGCGCCGGGTGGCTACACCTTC.

The chain carries TRBV4-3 and TRBJ1-3; D ambiguous. Trimming removed 0 bases from V and 0 bases from J, with 12 bases in between. This CDR3 contains 17 residues. CDR1 is LGHNA, CDR2 YSLEER, per germline. The CDR3 loop is CASSQEFARGSGNTIYF. The CDR3 DNA reads TGCGCCAGCAGCCAAGAATTCGCGCGAGGCTCTGGAAACACCATATATTTT.

V gene TRBV10-3 combines with J gene TRBJ2-7, with 8 bases fitting TRBD1. The CDR3 runs 13 residues. Per the germline V gene, CDR1 is ENHRY and CDR2 is SYGVKD. Losses at the gene ends were 10 bases for V and 7 bases for J; bases not matched to a gene: 12. The CDR3 DNA reads as TGTGCCAGCCGACAGGGGATCATGAATGAGCAGTACTTC. Translated: CASRQGIMNEQYF.

The rearrangement links TRBV27 to TRBJ1-1, with D possibly being TRBD1 (5 bases). This CDR3 has 15 amino acids. V was pared by 6 bases and J by 6 bases, with 20 bases between. Germline V lookup: CDR1 MNHEY, CDR2 SMNVEV (reference sequence). The CDR3 here is CASRGKGKRGPEAFF. DNA for the CDR3: TGTGCCAGCAGGGGGAAGGGAAAACGGGGCCCTGAAGCTTTCTTT.

The chain uses TRBV20-1 and TRBJ2-1; weak D call: TRBD1 (7 bases). This CDR3 has 14 amino acids. Trimming removed 3 bases from V and 2 bases from J, with 11 bases in between. Germline values: CDR1 DFQATT, CDR2 SNEGSKA (reference sequence). This CDR3 reads CSARARGAYNEQFF. Written as DNA, the CDR3 is TGCAGTGCTAGGGCCAGGGGGGCCTACAATGAGCAGTTCTTC.

By its share, this clonotype is large. The chain combines TRBV7-2 with TRBJ2-7; unclear D gene. V lost 2 bases to trimming and J lost 6 bases, with 8 bases between them. The CDR3 is made up of 12 amino acids. Germline assignment: CDR1 SGHTA and CDR2 FQGNSA. The CDR3 nucleotides read TGTGCCAGCAGCTTAAACGGCGTCGAGCAGTACTTC. It codes for CASSLNGVEQYF. The variable domain in full, with the rest retrieved from reference TRBV7-2 and TRBJ2-7, is GAGVSQSPSNKVTEKGKDVELRCDPISGHTALYWYRQSLGQGLEFLIYFQGNSAPDKSGLPSDRFSAERTGGSVSTLTIQRTQQEDSAVYLCASSLNGVEQYFGPGTRLTVT.

This clonotype was seen more than once but under ten times. The chain has TRBV20-1 and TRBJ1-4; a weak D match, TRBD1 (5 bases). The CDR3 length is 11 residues. The V gene's germline CDR1 is DFQATT and CDR2 SNEGSKA (reference sequence). V was trimmed by 3 bases and J by 16 bases, leaving 15 bases between them. DNA of the CDR3: TGCAGTGCTAGGCAGGGTATAGTTAAGTTTTTT. Encoded protein: CSARQGIVKFF.

This clonotype has at least ten counts. The J gene is TRBJ2-2, the V gene TRBV19, with 7 nucleotides matching TRBD1. The CDR3 covers 18 residues. Germline values: CDR1 LNHDA, CDR2 SQIVND (reference sequence). The V and J ends lost 4 bases and 0 bases, in that order; junction bases with no gene match: 11. The CDR3 here is CASSTRQGSTTNTGELFF. DNA of the CDR3: TGTGCCAGTAGTACAAGACAGGGTAGTACCACGAACACCGGGGAGCTGTTTTTT.

This clonotype turned up a few times. The chain employs TRBV28 and TRBJ1-5; the D is unclear. Germline V gene sequence: CDR1 MDHEN, CDR2 SYDVKM. Deletions cut 1 base from V and 0 bases from J, with 7 bases between. This CDR3 comprises 15 residues. CDR3: CASSLFSYSNQPQHF. In DNA form, the CDR3 reads TGTGCCAGCAGTTTATTCTCATATAGCAATCAGCCCCAGCATTTT.

This clonotype was found many times. The J gene is TRBJ2-3, the V gene TRBV6-2 or TRBV6-3; D ambiguous. Germline values: CDR1 MNHEY, CDR2 SVGEGT. This CDR3 has 12 residues. Trimming left V 0 bases short and J 10 bases short, with 8 bases between. The CDR3 DNA follows: TGTGCCAGCAGTTACTCAACTTATGCGCAGTATTTT. Amino acid sequence: CASSYSTYAQYF.

The table lists this clonotype with many counts. The chain has TRBV15 and TRBJ2-1, with 7 bases lining up with TRBD1. The CDR3 length is 17 residues. Germline V gives CDR1 LNHNV, CDR2 YYDKDF (reference sequence). With 0 bases clipped from V and 8 bases from J, the junction kept 13 bases outside the gene matches. In DNA, the CDR3 is TGTGCCACCAGCAGAGATCCCGGGACAGCGTCTCGATATGAGCAGTTCTTC. Protein: CATSRDPGTASRYEQFF.

Concerning this clonotype: The junction differs from germline at one of its ends, possibly a read error. The gene calls are TRBV29-1 and TRBJ2-7, with TRBD1 identical over 7 bases. Germline CDR1 and CDR2: SQVTM and ANQGSEA. The CDR3 is made up of 12 amino acids. As DNA, the CDR3 is TGCCGCGTTCTCACAGGGGCGTACGAGCAGTACTTC. This gives the protein CRVLTGAYEQYF.

This clonotype was picked up many times. This chain uses TRBV6-2 or TRBV6-3 with TRBJ1-5; 7 bases agree with TRBD1. The CDR3 runs 14 residues. Germline V gives CDR1 MNHEY, CDR2 SVGEGT. With 4 bases clipped from V and 4 bases from J, the junction kept 4 bases outside the gene matches. The CDR3 DNA is TGTGCCAGCAGTTCGGGACAGCCTAATCAGCCCCAGCATTTT. Its protein product is CASSSGQPNQPQHF.

This clonotype is categorized as large. The chain employs TRBV29-1 and TRBJ2-5; 8 nucleotides line up with TRBD1. The CDR3 runs 13 residues. V lost 6 bases and J lost 5; bases outside the gene matches: 8. CDR1 is SQVTM, CDR2 ANQGSEA, per germline. CDR3 nucleotide sequence: TGCAGCGTCCAGGGGGCTCAACTGGAGACCCAGTACTTC. Its protein is CSVQGAQLETQYF.

This CDR3 is CASSDEAEQPQHF. As DNA, the CDR3 is TGTGCCAGCAGCGATGAGGCAGAGCAGCCCCAGCATTTT. The chain uses TRBV7-9 and TRBJ1-5; D gene uncertain. Trimming pared 5 bases from V and 7 bases from J, leaving 12 bases between. Germline values: CDR1 SEHNR, CDR2 FQNEAQ (reference sequence). CDR3 length: 13 amino acids.